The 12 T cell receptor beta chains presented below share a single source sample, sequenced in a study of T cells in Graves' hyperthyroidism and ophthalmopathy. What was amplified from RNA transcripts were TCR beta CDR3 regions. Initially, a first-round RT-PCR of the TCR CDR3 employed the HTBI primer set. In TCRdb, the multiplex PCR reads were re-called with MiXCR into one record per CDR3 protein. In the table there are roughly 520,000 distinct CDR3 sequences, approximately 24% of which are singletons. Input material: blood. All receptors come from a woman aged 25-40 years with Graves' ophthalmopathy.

CDR3 residues: CASRPTSGQGVWCNQPQHF. CDR3 in DNA: TGTGCCAGCAGACCAACCTCGGGACAGGGGGTATGGTGCAATCAGCCCCAGCATTTT. The chain joins TRBV6-2 or TRBV6-3 to TRBJ1-5; 11 bases are shared with TRBD1. The length of the CDR3 is 19 residues. The germline V gene has CDR1 MNHEY and CDR2 SVGEGT. Germline trimming cut 6 bases from V and 2 bases from J; bases unmatched to any gene: 15.

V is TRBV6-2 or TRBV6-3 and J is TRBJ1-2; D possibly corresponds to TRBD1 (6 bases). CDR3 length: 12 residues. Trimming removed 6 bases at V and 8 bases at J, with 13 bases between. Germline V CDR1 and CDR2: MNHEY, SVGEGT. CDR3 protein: CASRPTGNGYTF. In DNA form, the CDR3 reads TGTGCCAGCAGGCCAACAGGGAACGGCTACACCTTC.

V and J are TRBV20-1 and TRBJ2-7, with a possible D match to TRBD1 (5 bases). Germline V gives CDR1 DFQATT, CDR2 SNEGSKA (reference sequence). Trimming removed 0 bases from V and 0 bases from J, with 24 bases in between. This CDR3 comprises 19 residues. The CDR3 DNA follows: TGCAGTGCTAGAGACCGGTATAGGGGCCTACAAAGGCCCTCCTACGAGCAGTACTTC. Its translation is CSARDRYRGLQRPSYEQYF.

The CDR3 DNA sequence: TGTGCCAGCAGCCAATGGCCGGGACAGGGTGGTTCCTATAATTCACCCCTCCACTTT. It specifies CASSQWPGQGGSYNSPLHF. The V gene is TRBV14, the J gene TRBJ1-6, with 9 nucleotides matching TRBD1. The CDR3 consists of 19 residues. The trim removed 2 bases at V and 1 base at J, leaving 9 bases unmatched. Germline-derived CDR1 and CDR2 are SGHDN and FVKESK. The full variable domain, with the rest looked up from reference TRBV14 and TRBJ1-6, is EAGVTQFPSHSVIEKGQTVTLRCDPISGHDNLYWYRRVMGKEIKFLLHFVKESKQDESGMPNNRFLAERTGGTYSTLKVQPAELEDSGVYFCASSQWPGQGGSYNSPLHFGNGTRLTVT.

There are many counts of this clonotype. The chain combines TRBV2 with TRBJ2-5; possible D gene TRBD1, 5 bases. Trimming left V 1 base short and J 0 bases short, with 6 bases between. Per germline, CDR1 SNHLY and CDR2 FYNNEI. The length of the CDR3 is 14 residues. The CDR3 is CASSEDRYQETQYF. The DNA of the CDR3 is TGTGCCAGCAGTGAAGACAGGTACCAAGAGACCCAGTACTTC.

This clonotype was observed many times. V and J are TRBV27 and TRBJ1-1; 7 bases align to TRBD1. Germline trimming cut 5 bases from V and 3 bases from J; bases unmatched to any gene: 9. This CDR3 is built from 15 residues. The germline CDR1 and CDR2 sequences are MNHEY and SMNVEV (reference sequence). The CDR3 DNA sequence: TGTGCCAGCAGTCTCTCGACAGGGAGGTACACTGAAGCTTTCTTT. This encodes CASSLSTGRYTEAFF.

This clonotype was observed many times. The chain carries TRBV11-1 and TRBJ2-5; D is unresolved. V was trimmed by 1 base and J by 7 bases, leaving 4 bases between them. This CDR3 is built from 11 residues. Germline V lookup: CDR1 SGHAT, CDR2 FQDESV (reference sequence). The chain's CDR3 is CASSLGGTQYF. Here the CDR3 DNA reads TGTGCCAGCAGCTTAGGGGGGACCCAGTACTTC.

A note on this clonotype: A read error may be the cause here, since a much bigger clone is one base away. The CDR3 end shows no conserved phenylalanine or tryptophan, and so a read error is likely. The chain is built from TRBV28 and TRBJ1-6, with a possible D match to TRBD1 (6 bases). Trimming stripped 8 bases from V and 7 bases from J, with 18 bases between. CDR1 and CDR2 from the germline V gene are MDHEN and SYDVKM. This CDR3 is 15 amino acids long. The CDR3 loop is CASEPAGQLNSPLHL. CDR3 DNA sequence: TGTGCCAGCGAACCGGCGGGACAACTAAATTCACCCCTCCACTTG.

The CDR3 loop reads CASSEDRAHEQYF. As DNA, the CDR3 is TGCGCCAGCAGCGAGGACAGGGCCCACGAGCAGTACTTC. The chain joins TRBV5-1 to TRBJ2-7, with TRBD1 identical over 8 bases. The CDR3 totals 13 residues. Trimming took 4 bases from V and 5 from J; bases not matched to a gene: 5. Germline values: CDR1 SGHRS, CDR2 YFSETQ. The full variable domain, in which reference TRBV5-1 and TRBJ2-7 provide the parts outside the CDR3, is KAGVTQTPRYLIKTRGQQVTLSCSPISGHRSVSWYQQTPGQGLQFLFEYFSETQRNKGNFPGRFSGRQFSNSRSEMNVSTLELGDSALYLCASSEDRAHEQYFGPGTRLTVT.

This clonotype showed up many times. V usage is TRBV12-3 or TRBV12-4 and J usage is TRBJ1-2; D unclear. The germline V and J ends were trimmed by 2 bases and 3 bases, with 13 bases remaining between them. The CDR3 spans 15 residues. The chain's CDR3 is CASSLSSGLDYGYTF. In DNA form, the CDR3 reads TGTGCCAGCAGTTTAAGCTCTGGTTTGGACTATGGCTACACCTTC.

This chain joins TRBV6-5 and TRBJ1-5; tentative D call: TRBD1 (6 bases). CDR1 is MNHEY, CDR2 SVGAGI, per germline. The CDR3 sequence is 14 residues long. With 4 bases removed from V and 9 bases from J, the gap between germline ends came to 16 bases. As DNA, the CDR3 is TGTGCCAGCAGTTTATCTTGGGACATAGGGCCCCAGCATTTT. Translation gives CASSLSWDIGPQHF.

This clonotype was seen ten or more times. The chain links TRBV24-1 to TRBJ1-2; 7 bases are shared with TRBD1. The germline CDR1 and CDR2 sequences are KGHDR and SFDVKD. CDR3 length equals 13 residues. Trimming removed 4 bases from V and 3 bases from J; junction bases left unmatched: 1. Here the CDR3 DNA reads TGTGCCACCAGTGACGGGACAGACTATGGCTACACCTTC. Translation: CATSDGTDYGYTF.